This T cell receptor beta chain was sequenced in a study of blood T cell repertoires in COVID-19 (dated by TCRdb to 2020 to 2021). Background on the whole study: Samples covering the acute and convalescent phases of COVID-19 were provided by collaborators in the United States, Italy and Spain. The material from the prospective study consisted of cDNA or gDNA derived from T cells, B-cell-depleted T cells, or PBMCs. The dataset comprised deeply sampled blood TCRbeta repertoires from subjects exposed to, actively infected with, or recovered from COVID-19. The repertoires were released in a freely available public database meant as a resource for research on the immune response to SARS-CoV-2. Samples came from the ongoing ImmuneRACE study (first 160 participants) plus 1,254 subjects from 6 global collaborators. Sample metadata almost always included a de-identified subject ID, COVID-19 status, age in years and sex. Where HLA class I and class II types were available, the types were taken from metadata supplied by the sample provider, not from assay-based typing.

The germline ends are 12 bases apart after V is trimmed by 4 bases and J by 2 bases. The CDR3 sequence holds 15 residues, the cysteine and phenylalanine included. The kept DNA is CDR3 alone, 45 bases in frame from the first base. The germline V gene sets CDR1 to SGDLS and CDR2 to YYNGEE. TCRbeta CDR3 regions were amplified from genomic DNA by means of the immunoSEQ Assay, a bias-controlled multiplex PCR. Under the source paper's analysis protocol: Nucleated cell counts per sample were estimated from amplification of reference gene primers within the assay. To quantify the absolute abundance of each unique TCRbeta CDR3 rearrangement, sequence reads were collapsed and filtered. For each sample, productive Simpson clonality was calculated as the square root of Simpson's diversity index across productive rearrangements. TCRdb limited this immuneACCESS table to in-frame rearrangements with V and J called. A share of clones is missing; checked studies link under half to unresolved V genes, and the rest is unexplained. That table gives V, J and clone size, and the DNA gave D and trimming. For this sample there are 170,000 or so clones; around four fifths appear just once. The ten largest make up approximately 15% of the sample.

In regard to this clone: The antigen it recognizes is unknown. There are no base qualities to consult, and no much larger clone falls within one base.

Study-level results and caveats: The quantity of clinical and demographic metadata differed by source and by participant and was supplied without curation.

Participants in the prospective study were aged roughly 18 to 95 years, lived in about two dozen United States geographic areas, and enrolled through a virtual design. To assign participants to cohorts, the prospective study relied on clinical history that participants themselves reported in a screening survey and a study questionnaire. Recovered participants in ImmuneRACE Cohort 3 were defined by two consecutive negative NP/OP PCR tests, clearance by a healthcare professional, or resolution of symptoms. In the prospective study, whole blood, serum and a nasopharyngeal or oropharyngeal swab were collected from each participant by mobile phlebotomists. Over a roughly 2-month period, participants in the prospective study had the option of providing additional blood draws and questionnaires. Blood samples from the prospective study were shipped frozen or at room temperature prior to DNA extraction.

Rearrangement joined TRBV9 to TRBJ1-4; the D gene is possibly TRBD1, with 6 bases matching. Source material: PBMCs or T cells enriched from blood (not recorded which). This TCR came from a woman between 45 and 60 years old who had recovered from COVID-19. DNA sequence: TGTGCCAGCAGCCCTAACACAGGGACTAATGAAAAACTGTTTTTT. The encoded protein is CASSPNTGTNEKLFF.